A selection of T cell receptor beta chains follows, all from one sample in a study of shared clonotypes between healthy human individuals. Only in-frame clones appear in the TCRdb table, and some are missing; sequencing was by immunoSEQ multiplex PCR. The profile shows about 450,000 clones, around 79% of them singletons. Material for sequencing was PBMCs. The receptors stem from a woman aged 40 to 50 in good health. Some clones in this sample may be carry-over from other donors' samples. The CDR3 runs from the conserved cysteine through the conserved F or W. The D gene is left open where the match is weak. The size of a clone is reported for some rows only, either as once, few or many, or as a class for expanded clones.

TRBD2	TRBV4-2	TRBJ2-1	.	CASSQDGLAKYNEQFF	TGTGCCAGCAGCCAAGACGGACTAGCGAAATACAATGAGCAGTTCTTC
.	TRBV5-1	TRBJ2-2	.	CASRTGTTNTGELFF	TGCGCCAGCAGGACCGGGACAACGAACACCGGGGAGCTGTTTTTT
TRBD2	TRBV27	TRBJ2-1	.	CASSLQTSGASSYNEQFF	TGTGCCAGCAGTCTCCAGACTAGCGGGGCTAGCTCCTACAATGAGCAGTTCTTC
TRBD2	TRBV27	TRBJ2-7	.	CASSFASGSYEQYF	TGTGCCAGCAGTTTTGCTAGCGGATCCTACGAGCAGTACTTC
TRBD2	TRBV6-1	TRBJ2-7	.	CASSGLAGDEQYF	TGTGCCAGCTCGGGACTAGCGGGAGACGAGCAGTACTTC
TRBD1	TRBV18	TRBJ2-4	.	CASSQPGQGAIGIQYF	TGTGCCAGCTCCCAACCGGGACAGGGGGCTATTGGCATTCAGTACTTC
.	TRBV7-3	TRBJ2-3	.	CASSLQGLSTDTQYF	TGTGCCAGCAGCTTACAGGGTCTCAGCACAGATACGCAGTATTTT
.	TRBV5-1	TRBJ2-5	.	CASSLGGRLGGETQYF	TGCGCCAGCAGCTTGGGGGGACGACTAGGAGGAGAGACCCAGTACTTC
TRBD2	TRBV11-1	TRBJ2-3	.	CASSSGLADTDTQYF	TGTGCCAGCAGCTCGGGACTAGCGGACACAGATACGCAGTATTTT
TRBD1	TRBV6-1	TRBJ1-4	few	CASSADRAGEKLFF	TGTGCCAGCAGTGCCGACAGGGCGGGTGAAAAACTGTTTTTT
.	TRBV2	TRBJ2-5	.	CASRVDTATAYF	TGTGCCAGCAGGGTAGACACGGCGACTGCGTACTTC
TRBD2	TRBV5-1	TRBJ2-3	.	CASSFRGTSGTDTQYF	TGCGCCAGCAGCTTCCGAGGGACTAGCGGCACAGATACGCAGTATTTT
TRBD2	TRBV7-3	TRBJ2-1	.	CASSFFPSGSSYNEQFF	TGTGCCAGCAGCTTTTTTCCTAGCGGGAGCTCCTACAATGAGCAGTTCTTC
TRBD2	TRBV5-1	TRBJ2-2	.	CASSLSGGTGTGELFF	TGCGCCAGCAGCTTGTCGGGAGGAACGGGGACCGGGGAGCTGTTTTTT
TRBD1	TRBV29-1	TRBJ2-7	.	CSVETTGVYEQYF	TGCAGCGTTGAAACCACAGGGGTCTACGAGCAGTACTTC
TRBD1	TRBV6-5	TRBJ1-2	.	CASSAGQGGNYGYTF	TGTGCCAGCAGTGCCGGACAGGGAGGCAACTATGGCTACACCTTC
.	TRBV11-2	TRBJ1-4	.	CASSATAGKLFF	TGTGCCAGCAGCGCAACAGCGGGGAAACTGTTTTTT
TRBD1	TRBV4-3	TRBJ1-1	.	CASSSRTGAHTEAFF	TGCGCCAGCAGCTCCCGGACAGGGGCGCACACTGAAGCTTTCTTT
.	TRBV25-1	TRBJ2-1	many	CASSESRADSYNEQFF	TGTGCCAGCAGTGAATCCCGGGCAGACTCCTACAATGAGCAGTTCTTC
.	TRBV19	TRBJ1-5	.	CASSPMGMGQPQHF	TGTGCCAGTAGTCCAATGGGAATGGGTCAGCCCCAGCATTTT
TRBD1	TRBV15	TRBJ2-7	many	CATSRDTGTGGEEQYF	TGTGCCACCAGCAGAGACACCGGGACAGGGGGCGAAGAGCAGTACTTC
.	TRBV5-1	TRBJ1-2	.	CASSPSEYGYTF	TGCGCCAGCAGCCCCTCCGAGTATGGCTACACCTTC
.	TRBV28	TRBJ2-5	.	CASSPAGQYWETQYF	TGTGCCAGCAGTCCCGCGGGGCAGTACTGGGAGACCCAGTACTTC
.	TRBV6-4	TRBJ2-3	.	CASSLGALTDTQYF	TGTGCCAGCAGCCTAGGGGCCCTCACAGATACGCAGTATTTT
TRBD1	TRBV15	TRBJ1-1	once	CATSRGGTGNTEAFF	TGTGCCACCAGCAGAGGAGGGACAGGGAACACTGAAGCTTTCTTT
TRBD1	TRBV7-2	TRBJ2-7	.	CASSSPGTGPDEQYF	TGTGCCAGCAGCTCCCCCGGGACAGGGCCGGACGAGCAGTACTTC
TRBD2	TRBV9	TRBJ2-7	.	CASTPSLAEGGEQYF	TGTGCCAGCACCCCATCGCTAGCGGAGGGCGGAGAGCAGTACTTC